This TCR beta chain is from a study of T cell responses to AZD1222 COVID-19 vaccine. Study outcomes and limitations: Donors were chiefly white British, with a greater number of females, and clonal diversity was perhaps underestimated.

Of note for this clone: Its antigen is not known.

Produced via immunoSEQ multiplex PCR; TCRdb's table is partial and in-frame only. The sample has about 120,000 clones; around nine tenths are singletons. This receptor was identified in an adult in good health. Specimen: peripheral blood, collected on day 0 of AZD1222 vaccination.

In DNA, the CDR3 is TGTGCCAGCTCACCTCTACAGAAAGAAGAGACCCAGTACTTC. Its translation: CASSPLQKEETQYF. The rearrangement links TRBV18 to TRBJ2-5, with D hard to call. V was shortened by 3 bases and J by 3 bases, with 11 bases between the two germline ends. Germline CDR1 reads KGHSH; CDR2 reads LQKENI. The CDR3 is 14 residues long. The variable domain in full, completed from reference TRBV18 and TRBJ2-5, reads NAGVMQNPRHLVRRRGQEARLRCSPMKGHSHVYWYRQLPEEGLKFMVYLQKENIIDESGMPKERFSAEFPKEGPSILRIQQVVRGDSAAYFCASSPLQKEETQYFGPGTRLLVL.